A single sample is the source of the 27 T cell receptor beta chains below, sequenced in a study of T-cell reconstitution after alpha-beta-depleted transplantation in children. TCRbeta library preparation incorporated unique molecular identifiers. One entry per CDR3 protein, called by TCRdb with MiXCR from the PCR reads. This sample has about 500,000 distinct CDR3 sequences, with around a third found just once. The source material was PBMCs from the stem cell graft donor, sampled from the stem cell graft. All receptors derive from a human donor who donated a stem cell graft to a child with aplastic anemia.

This clonotype appeared a few times. The CDR3 sequence is CASSSTGGPRPQHF. Written as DNA, the CDR3 is TGTGCCAGCAGCTCGACAGGGGGCCCACGGCCCCAGCATTTT. The chain uses TRBV12-3 or TRBV12-4 and TRBJ1-5; the match to TRBD1 covers 10 bases. Losses at the gene ends were 6 bases for V and 9 bases for J; bases not matched to a gene: 8. CDR3 length: 14 residues.

This clonotype was counted between two and nine times. This chain links TRBV7-2 with TRBJ1-3; D remains unclear. The CDR3 runs 13 residues. CDR1 and CDR2 from the germline V gene are SGHTA and FQGNSA. The V gene lost 0 bases and the J gene lost 8 bases, with 8 bases spanning the gap. CDR3 region: CASSLAHRDTIYF. Written as DNA, the CDR3 is TGTGCCAGCAGCTTAGCTCACCGGGACACCATATATTTT.

This clonotype turned up a few times. The V call is TRBV24-1, the J call TRBJ2-1; 8 bases line up with TRBD2. CDR1 KGHDR and CDR2 SFDVKD come from the germline V gene. V shed 2 bases, J shed 2 bases, and the junction held 4 bases outside the gene matches. This CDR3 is 16 amino acids long. The CDR3 protein is CATSDWAAGAYNEQFF. The DNA for the CDR3 is TGTGCCACCAGTGATTGGGCAGCGGGAGCCTACAATGAGCAGTTCTTC.

This chain links TRBV27 with TRBJ2-2; tentative D call: TRBD2 (6 bases). This CDR3 is built from 14 residues. Germline-derived CDR1 and CDR2 are MNHEY and SMNVEV (reference sequence). Trimming stripped 3 bases from V and 4 bases from J, with 9 bases between. The CDR3 sequence: CASSLGTLTGELFF. CDR3 bases: TGTGCCAGCAGTTTGGGGACTCTCACCGGGGAGCTGTTTTTT.

V usage is TRBV7-3 and J usage is TRBJ2-3; 8 bases are a match to TRBD1. The CDR3 length is 17 residues. Germline assignment: CDR1 SGHTA and CDR2 FQGTGA. The V and J ends lost 0 bases and 0 bases, in that order; junction bases with no gene match: 5. CDR3 DNA sequence: TGTGCCAGCAGCTTAACAGGCGGGACAGGTAGCACAGATACGCAGTATTTT. Residues: CASSLTGGTGSTDTQYF.

In nucleotides, the CDR3 is TGTGCCAGCTCAGATCCGACAGCAGCCACTGAAGCTTTCTTT. It encodes CASSDPTAATEAFF. V and J are TRBV18 and TRBJ1-1; tentative D call: TRBD1 (5 bases). Germline CDR1 reads KGHSH; CDR2 reads LQKENI. The CDR3 has 14 amino acids. V shed 5 bases and J shed 4 bases, with 14 bases lying between them.

The rearrangement uses TRBV28 and TRBJ2-2, with D perhaps assigned TRBD1 or TRBD2 (6 bases each). The V gene's germline CDR1 is MDHEN and CDR2 SYDVKM. The V gene lost 4 bases and the J gene lost 3 bases, with 9 bases spanning the gap. The CDR3 has 14 residues. The CDR3 DNA is TGTGCCAGCAGTTCGGGGGCCTACACCGGGGAGCTGTTTTTT. Translating it yields CASSSGAYTGELFF. The variable domain in full, completed from reference TRBV28 and TRBJ2-2, reads DVKVTQSSRYLVKRTGEKVFLECVQDMDHENMFWYRQDPGLGLRLIYFSYDVKMKEKGDIPEGYSVSREKKERFSLILESASTNQTSMYLCASSSGAYTGELFFGEGSRLTVL.

This clonotype came up a few times. The CDR3 protein is CASRRGRDRANYGYTF. CDR3 nucleotides: TGTGCCAGCAGACGAGGCCGGGACAGAGCTAACTATGGCTACACCTTC. V and J are TRBV12-3 or TRBV12-4 and TRBJ1-2; 7 bases fit TRBD1. The CDR3 is 16 residues long. Trimming at V came to 6 bases and at J to 0 bases, leaving 10 bases not matched to a gene.

This chain joins TRBV18 and TRBJ1-1; D is uncertain. Germline CDR1 KGHSH, CDR2 LQKENI. The CDR3 extends over 15 amino acids. V was shortened by 3 bases and J by 0 bases, with 11 bases between the two germline ends. CDR3: CASSPLNKMNTEAFF. The CDR3 nucleotides are TGTGCCAGCTCACCCCTCAACAAGATGAACACTGAAGCTTTCTTT.

The chain carries TRBV7-2 and TRBJ2-7; no definite D call. Per the germline V gene, CDR1 is SGHTA and CDR2 is FQGNSA. V was trimmed by 1 base and J by 1 base, leaving 8 bases between them. The CDR3 loop spans 14 amino acids. CDR3 residues: CASSLDFGSYEQYF. CDR3 nucleotides: TGTGCCAGCAGCTTAGACTTCGGTTCCTACGAGCAGTACTTC.

The chain links TRBV5-1 to TRBJ1-2; 7 nucleotides match TRBD1. With 0 bases clipped from V and 3 bases from J, the junction kept 8 bases outside the gene matches. Per germline, CDR1 SGHRS and CDR2 YFSETQ. The CDR3 has 16 amino acids. This CDR3 reads CASSLVGRQGHYGYTF. The CDR3 region has the DNA TGCGCCAGCAGCTTGGTTGGTCGACAGGGTCACTATGGCTACACCTTC.

The rearrangement joins TRBV12-3 or TRBV12-4 to TRBJ2-2, with 12 nucleotides matching TRBD2. J was trimmed by 5 bases and V by 4 bases; bases with no gene match: 17. The CDR3 has 20 residues. Written as DNA, the CDR3 is TGTGCCAGCAGTTCCTCCACCCTAGCGGGAGGGCCGAGAAGGACCGGGGAGCTGTTTTTT. It yields the protein CASSSSTLAGGPRRTGELFF.

The rearrangement links TRBV4-2 to TRBJ2-1; 8 bases map to TRBD2. The length of the CDR3 is 16 residues. Trimming cost V 1 base and J 10 bases; bases outside gene matches: 12. Germline lookup yields CDR1 LGHNA and CDR2 YNFKEQ. The CDR3 protein is CASSQAFSGSSEEQFF. The CDR3 DNA reads as TGTGCCAGCAGCCAAGCTTTCAGCGGGAGTTCCGAAGAGCAGTTCTTC.

This clonotype came up a few times. The chain carries TRBV28 and TRBJ2-3, with 8 positions matching TRBD2. The V segment lost 3 bases and the J segment 7 bases; nucleotides outside the gene matches: 21. This CDR3 is 19 amino acids long. CDR1 MDHEN and CDR2 SYDVKM come from the germline V gene. This CDR3 reads CASSFDRRRQAGDENTQYF. The CDR3 DNA sequence: TGTGCCAGCAGTTTTGACCGACGGAGGCAAGCGGGAGACGAAAATACGCAGTATTTT.

The chain links TRBV5-4 to TRBJ2-2, with 12 positions matching TRBD2. Germline loops: CDR1 SGHNT, CDR2 YYREEE (reference sequence). The CDR3 spans 16 residues. V shed 3 bases, J shed 4 bases, and the junction held 4 bases outside the gene matches. The CDR3 is CASSSATSGSTGELFF. DNA of the CDR3: TGTGCCAGCAGCTCAGCGACTAGCGGGAGCACCGGGGAGCTGTTTTTT. The variable domain in full, completed from reference TRBV5-4 and TRBJ2-2, reads ETGVTQSPTHLIKTRGQQVTLRCSSQSGHNTVSWYQQALGQGPQFIFQYYREEENGRGNFPPRFSGLQFPNYSSELNVNALELDDSALYLCASSSATSGSTGELFFGEGSRLTVL.

This clonotype was picked up a small number of times. The chain joins TRBV20-1 to TRBJ1-6, with D possibly TRBD1 on 5 matching bases. CDR1 is DFQATT and CDR2 is SNEGSKA in the germline V gene (reference sequence). This CDR3 spans 15 amino acids. Trimming took off 4 bases at V and 2 bases at J, with 12 bases between the two ends. The CDR3 sequence: CSAIRGATYNSPLHF. For the CDR3, the DNA is TGCAGTGCTATTCGCGGGGCGACCTATAATTCACCCCTCCACTTT.

This clonotype was counted a few times. CDR3 nucleotide sequence: TGTGCCAGCAGCCCGGAGCGGGATCAGCCCCAGCATTTT. Translating it yields CASSPERDQPQHF. V and J are TRBV6-4 and TRBJ1-5; D uncertain. V dropped 6 bases and J dropped 5 bases, with 11 bases sitting between them. From germline, CDR1 is MRHNA and CDR2 SNTAGT. The CDR3 has 13 residues.

The chain couples TRBV27 to TRBJ1-2; TRBD1 might be the D (5 bases). Trimming removed 3 bases at V and 6 bases at J, with 11 bases between. The CDR3 is 13 amino acids. Germline V gene lookup returns CDR1 MNHEY and CDR2 SMNVEV (reference sequence). CDR3 coding DNA: TGTGCCAGCAGTTTGTCATCGGGGGATGGCTACACCTTC. This codes for CASSLSSGDGYTF.

The chain couples TRBV12-3 or TRBV12-4 to TRBJ2-1; either TRBD1 or TRBD2 may supply D (6 bases each). V was pared by 6 bases and J by 8 bases, with 17 bases between. The CDR3 totals 14 residues. CDR3 amino acids: CASRFTRGDYEQFF. DNA of the CDR3: TGTGCCAGCAGATTCACTAGGGGGGATTATGAGCAGTTCTTC.

This chain joins TRBV4-1 and TRBJ2-5; TRBD2 matches 7 bases. Trimming took 0 bases from V and 5 from J; bases not matched to a gene: 12. CDR1 and CDR2 (germline): MGHRA, YSYEKL. The CDR3 totals 17 residues. CDR3 DNA: TGCGCCAGCAGCCAAGATCTTATTCTGGGAGGGAGTGAGACCCAGTACTTC. Its translation is CASSQDLILGGSETQYF.

The gene calls are TRBV7-9 and TRBJ2-3; D remains unclear. V was cut by 4 bases and J by 6 bases, with 14 bases left in between. Germline V lookup: CDR1 SEHNR, CDR2 FQNEAQ (reference sequence). The CDR3 has 14 amino acids. The CDR3 here is CASSSRSEDDTQYF. The CDR3 DNA is TGTGCCAGCAGCTCACGGTCTGAAGACGATACGCAGTATTTT.

The chain couples TRBV10-1 to TRBJ2-5; 9 bases fit TRBD2. This CDR3 has 15 amino acids. The V and J ends lost 5 bases and 6 bases, in that order; junction bases with no gene match: 10. Germline V gene sequence: CDR1 WNHNN, CDR2 SYGVQD (reference sequence). This CDR3 reads CASSPGLATQKTQYF. The CDR3 DNA is TGCGCCAGCAGTCCGGGACTAGCTACACAAAAGACCCAGTACTTC.

A word on this clonotype: A much bigger clone sits one base away, suggesting this may be a read error. The chain uses TRBV5-4 and TRBJ1-2, with 9 positions matching TRBD1. CDR3 size: 15 residues. Germline CDR1 and CDR2: SGHNT and YYREEE (reference sequence). J lost 7 bases, V lost 0 bases, and 7 bases had no gene match. The CDR3 DNA reads TGTGCCAGCAGCTTGGCGGACAGGGGCCCAGGTGGCTACACCTTC. It is translated as CASSLADRGPGGYTF.

The DNA for the CDR3 is TGTGCCAGCAGCTCCCCCGACAGGGCGGGAGGCTACACCTTC. This gives the protein CASSSPDRAGGYTF. This chain links TRBV7-9 with TRBJ1-2, with 7 bases fitting TRBD1. In germline, CDR1 is SEHNR, CDR2 FQNEAQ (reference sequence). V lost 4 bases to trimming and J lost 8 bases; unmatched junction nucleotides: 10. The CDR3 contains 14 residues. Drawing the rest from reference TRBV7-9 and TRBJ1-2, the complete variable domain is DTGVSQNPRHKITKRGQNVTFRCDPISEHNRLYWYRQTLGQGPEFLTYFQNEAQLEKSRLLSDRFSAERPKGSFSTLEIQRTEQGDSAMYLCASSSPDRAGGYTFGSGTRLTVV.

This clonotype was detected once. The rearrangement joins TRBV7-2 to TRBJ2-7; D remains unclear. Germline CDR1 SGHTA, CDR2 FQGNSA. This CDR3 is built from 12 residues. The ends were cut back, 1 base at V and 6 bases at J, with 7 bases in the middle. This chain's CDR3 is CASSLVGFEQYV. In DNA, the CDR3 is TGTGCCAGCAGCTTAGTTGGGTTCGAGCAGTACGTC.

This clonotype showed up just a few times. The chain combines TRBV7-9 with TRBJ1-1; D possibly corresponds to TRBD1 (5 bases). V lost 5 bases, J lost 6 bases, and 10 bases lay in between. There are 12 residues in the CDR3. From germline, CDR1 is SEHNR and CDR2 FQNEAQ (reference sequence). The CDR3 DNA reads as TGTGCCAGCAGCGGTATGGGACCTGAAGCTTTCTTT. It is translated as CASSGMGPEAFF.

CDR3 sequence: CASTLITGRDQPQHF. In DNA, the CDR3 is TGTGCCAGCACCCTTATCACAGGGAGAGATCAGCCCCAGCATTTT. The genes are TRBV12-3 or TRBV12-4 and TRBJ1-5; perhaps TRBD1 as D (6 bases). Between the trimmed V and J ends, which lost 7 bases and 5 bases, there was a span of 18 bases. The CDR3 has 15 residues.